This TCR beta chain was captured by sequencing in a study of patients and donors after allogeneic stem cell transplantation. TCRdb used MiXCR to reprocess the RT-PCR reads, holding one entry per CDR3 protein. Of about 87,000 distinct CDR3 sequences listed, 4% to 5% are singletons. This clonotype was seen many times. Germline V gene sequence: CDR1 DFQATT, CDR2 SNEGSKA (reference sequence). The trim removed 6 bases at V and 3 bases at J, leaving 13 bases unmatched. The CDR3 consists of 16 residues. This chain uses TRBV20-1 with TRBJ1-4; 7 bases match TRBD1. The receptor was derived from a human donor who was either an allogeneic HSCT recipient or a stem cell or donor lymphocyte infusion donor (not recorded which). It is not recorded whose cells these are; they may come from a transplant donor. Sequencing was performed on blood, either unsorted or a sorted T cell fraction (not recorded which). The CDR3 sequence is CSARGAAGRANEKLFF. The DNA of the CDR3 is TGCAGTGCCAGGGGGGCCGCGGGGCGTGCTAATGAAAAACTGTTTTTT.